A selection of T cell receptor beta chains follows, all from one sample in a study of blood T cell repertoires in COVID-19. Data came from immunoSEQ multiplex PCR; TCRdb stores just in-frame clones and leaves some out. The data contain 410,000 or so clones, 89% of them singletons. The sample was peripheral blood. The receptors here all came from a woman aged 40 to 50 with COVID-19, enrolled during active disease. The CDR3 runs from the conserved cysteine through the conserved F or W. A D gene is named only where the DNA matches it firmly.

J: TRBJ1-1; D: .; V: TRBV12-3/TRBV12-4; DNA: TGTGCCAGCAGTAAGAGTAACACTGAAGCTTTCTTT; CDR3: CASSKSNTEAFF
J: TRBJ2-5; D: TRBD1; V: TRBV28; DNA: TGTGCCAGCAGCGGGGGGCCGGGACAGGGTACGGAGACCCAGTACTTC; CDR3: CASSGGPGQGTETQYF
J: TRBJ1-5; D: .; V: TRBV12-5; DNA: TGTGCTAGTGGTCCCACAGGAGTCAATCAGCCCCAGCATTTT; CDR3: CASGPTGVNQPQHF
J: TRBJ2-5; D: .; V: TRBV6-6; DNA: TGTGCCAGCAGGTCAAGGGTGGACAAAGAGACCCAGTACTTC; CDR3: CASRSRVDKETQYF
J: TRBJ2-2; D: .; V: TRBV5-4; DNA: TGTGCCAGCAGCCCCTTTTCGAACACCGGGGAGCTGTTTTTT; CDR3: CASSPFSNTGELFF
J: TRBJ2-2; D: TRBD1; V: TRBV9; DNA: TGTGCCAGCAGCGTAGGGGGGACAGTCGATGGCGGGGAGCTGTTTTTT; CDR3: CASSVGGTVDGGELFF
J: TRBJ2-1; D: TRBD1; V: TRBV7-2; DNA: TGTGCCAGCAGCCGGACAGGGGTCCATGAGCAGTTCTTC; CDR3: CASSRTGVHEQFF
J: TRBJ1-1; D: TRBD1; V: TRBV29-1; DNA: TGCAGCGTCGGGACAGGTGCTCATGAAGCTTTCTTT; CDR3: CSVGTGAHEAFF
J: TRBJ1-5; D: .; V: TRBV10-3; DNA: TGTGCCATCAGCTCCCAGGGAAACAATCAGCCCCAGCATTTT; CDR3: CAISSQGNNQPQHF
J: TRBJ2-2; D: TRBD1; V: TRBV5-1; DNA: TGCGCCAGCAGCACGACAGGGATCACCGGGGAGCTGTTTTTT; CDR3: CASSTTGITGELFF
J: TRBJ2-1; D: TRBD2; V: TRBV28; DNA: TGTGCCAGCAGCAGACTAGCGGGAGCCTTCTCCTACAATGAGCAGTTCTTC; CDR3: CASSRLAGAFSYNEQFF
J: TRBJ1-5; D: .; V: TRBV6-6; DNA: TGTGCCAGCAGGAGAGACAGTAGCAATCAGCCCCAGCATTTT; CDR3: CASRRDSSNQPQHF
J: TRBJ2-3; D: .; V: TRBV9; DNA: TGTGCCAGCAGCGTTACCCTCAGAGATACGCAGTATTTT; CDR3: CASSVTLRDTQYF
J: TRBJ1-1; D: TRBD1; V: TRBV29-1; DNA: TGCAGCGTTGAAGGGGGGTGGACAGGGGGTAACACTGAAGCTTTCTTT; CDR3: CSVEGGWTGGNTEAFF
J: TRBJ1-1; D: .; V: TRBV28; DNA: TGTGCCAGCAGTCCCCTAACGGGACTCTCGGATACTGAAGCTTTCTTT; CDR3: CASSPLTGLSDTEAFF
J: TRBJ1-2; D: .; V: TRBV28; DNA: TGTGCCAGCAGTTTTAGCCGTGCAGGGTTGAGCTACACCTTC; CDR3: CASSFSRAGLSYTF
J: TRBJ1-1; D: TRBD1; V: TRBV19; DNA: TGTGCCAGTAGCCGAACAGGGGCAGGGAAAACCCCGAACACTGAAGCTTTCTTT; CDR3: CASSRTGAGKTPNTEAFF